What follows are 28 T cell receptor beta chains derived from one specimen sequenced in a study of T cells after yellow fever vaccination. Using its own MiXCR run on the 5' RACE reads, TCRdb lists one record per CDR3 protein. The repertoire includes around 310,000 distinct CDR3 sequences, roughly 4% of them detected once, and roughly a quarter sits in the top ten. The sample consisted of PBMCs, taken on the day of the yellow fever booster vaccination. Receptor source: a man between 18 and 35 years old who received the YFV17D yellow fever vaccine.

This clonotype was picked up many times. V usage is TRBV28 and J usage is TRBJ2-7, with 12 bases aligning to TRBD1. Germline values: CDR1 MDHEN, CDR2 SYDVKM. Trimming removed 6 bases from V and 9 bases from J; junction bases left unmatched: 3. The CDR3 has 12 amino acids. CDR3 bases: TGTGCCAGCAGCCTGGGACAGGGGGCGCAGTACGTC. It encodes CASSLGQGAQYV.

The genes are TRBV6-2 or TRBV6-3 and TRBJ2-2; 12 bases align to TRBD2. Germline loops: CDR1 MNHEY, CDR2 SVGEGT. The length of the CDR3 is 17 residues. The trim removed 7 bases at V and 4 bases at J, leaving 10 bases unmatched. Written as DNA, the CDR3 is TGTGCCAGCACCGGGACTAGCGGGCGCTATGCCACCGGGGAGCTGTTTTTT. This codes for CASTGTSGRYATGELFF.

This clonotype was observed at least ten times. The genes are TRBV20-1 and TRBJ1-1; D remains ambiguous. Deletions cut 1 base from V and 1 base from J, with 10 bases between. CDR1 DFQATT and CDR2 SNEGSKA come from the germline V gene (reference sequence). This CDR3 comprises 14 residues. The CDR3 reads CSARVGGPNTEAFF. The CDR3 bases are TGCAGTGCTAGAGTCGGTGGGCCGAACACTGAAGCTTTCTTT.

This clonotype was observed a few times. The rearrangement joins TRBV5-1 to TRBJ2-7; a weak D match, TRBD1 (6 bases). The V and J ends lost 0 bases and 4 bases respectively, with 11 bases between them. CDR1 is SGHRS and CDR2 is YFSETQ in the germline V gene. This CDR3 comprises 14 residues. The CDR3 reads CASSLGTVTYEQYF. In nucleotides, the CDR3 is TGCGCCAGCAGCTTGGGGACAGTAACTTACGAGCAGTACTTC.

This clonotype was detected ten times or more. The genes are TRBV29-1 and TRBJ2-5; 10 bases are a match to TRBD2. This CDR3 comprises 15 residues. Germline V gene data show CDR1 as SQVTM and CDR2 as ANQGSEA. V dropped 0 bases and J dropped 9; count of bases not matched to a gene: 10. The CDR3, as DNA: TGCAGCGTTGAAGATCTGACTAGCGGGCTATCGGCCCAGTACTTC. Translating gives CSVEDLTSGLSAQYF.

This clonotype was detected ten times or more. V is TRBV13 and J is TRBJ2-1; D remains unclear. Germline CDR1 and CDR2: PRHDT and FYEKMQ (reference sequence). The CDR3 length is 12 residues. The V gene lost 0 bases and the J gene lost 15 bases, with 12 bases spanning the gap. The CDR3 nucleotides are TGTGCCAGCAGCTTAGGGGCTGGGGTTCGGTTCTTC. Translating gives CASSLGAGVRFF.

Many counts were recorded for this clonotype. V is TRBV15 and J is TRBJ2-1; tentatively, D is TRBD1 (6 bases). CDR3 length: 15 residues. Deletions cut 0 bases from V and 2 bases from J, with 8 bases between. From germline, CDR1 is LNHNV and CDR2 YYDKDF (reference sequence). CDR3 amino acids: CATSRDRDTYNEQFF. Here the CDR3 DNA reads TGTGCCACCAGCAGAGACCGGGACACCTACAATGAGCAGTTCTTC.

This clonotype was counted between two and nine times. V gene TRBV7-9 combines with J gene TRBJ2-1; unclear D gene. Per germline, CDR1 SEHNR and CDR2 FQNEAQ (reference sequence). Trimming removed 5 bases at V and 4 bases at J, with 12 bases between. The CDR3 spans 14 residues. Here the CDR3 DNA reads TGTGCCAGCAGCACACTAACAGCTTACAATGAGCAGTTCTTC. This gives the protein CASSTLTAYNEQFF.

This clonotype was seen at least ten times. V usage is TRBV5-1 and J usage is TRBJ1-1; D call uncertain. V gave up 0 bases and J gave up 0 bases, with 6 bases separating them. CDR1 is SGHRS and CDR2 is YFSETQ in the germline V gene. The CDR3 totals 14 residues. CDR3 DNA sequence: TGCGCCAGCAGCTTGGAAAGGCTGAACACTGAAGCTTTCTTT. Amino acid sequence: CASSLERLNTEAFF. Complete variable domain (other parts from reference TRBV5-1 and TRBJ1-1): KAGVTQTPRYLIKTRGQQVTLSCSPISGHRSVSWYQQTPGQGLQFLFEYFSETQRNKGNFPGRFSGRQFSNSRSEMNVSTLELGDSALYLCASSLERLNTEAFFGQGTRLTVV.

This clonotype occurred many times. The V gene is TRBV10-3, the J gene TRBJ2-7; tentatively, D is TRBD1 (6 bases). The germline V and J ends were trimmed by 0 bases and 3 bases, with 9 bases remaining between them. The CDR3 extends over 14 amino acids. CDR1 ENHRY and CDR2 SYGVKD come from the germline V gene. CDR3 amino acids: CAISESRQVYEQYF. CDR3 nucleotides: TGTGCCATCAGTGAGTCTAGACAGGTCTACGAGCAGTACTTC.

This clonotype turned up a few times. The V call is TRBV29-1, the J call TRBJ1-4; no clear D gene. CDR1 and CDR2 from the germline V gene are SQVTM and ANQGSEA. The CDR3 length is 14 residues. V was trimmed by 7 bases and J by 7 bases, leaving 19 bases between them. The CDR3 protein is CSAEPRGRGEKLFF. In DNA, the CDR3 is TGCAGCGCTGAGCCTCGTGGCCGGGGTGAAAAACTGTTTTTT.

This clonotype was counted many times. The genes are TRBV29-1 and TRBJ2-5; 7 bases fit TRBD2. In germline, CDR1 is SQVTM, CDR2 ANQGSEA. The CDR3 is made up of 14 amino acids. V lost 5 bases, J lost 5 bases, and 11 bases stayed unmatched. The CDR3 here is CSVFNPRGGETQYF. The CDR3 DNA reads TGCAGCGTTTTCAACCCTCGCGGGGGTGAGACCCAGTACTTC.

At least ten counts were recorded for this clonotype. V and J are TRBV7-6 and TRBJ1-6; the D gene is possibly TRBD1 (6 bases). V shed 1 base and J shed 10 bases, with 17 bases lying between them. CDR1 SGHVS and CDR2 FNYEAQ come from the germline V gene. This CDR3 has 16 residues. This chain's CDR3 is CASSLGPGHWESPLHF. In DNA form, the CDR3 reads TGTGCCAGCAGCTTAGGTCCGGGACACTGGGAGTCACCCCTCCACTTT.

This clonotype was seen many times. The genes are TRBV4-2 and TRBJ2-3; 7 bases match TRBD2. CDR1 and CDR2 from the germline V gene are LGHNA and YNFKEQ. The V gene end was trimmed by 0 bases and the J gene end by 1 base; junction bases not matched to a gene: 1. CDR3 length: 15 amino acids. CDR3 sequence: CASSQDRGGTDTQYF. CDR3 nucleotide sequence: TGTGCCAGCAGCCAAGATCGGGGGGGCACAGATACGCAGTATTTT.

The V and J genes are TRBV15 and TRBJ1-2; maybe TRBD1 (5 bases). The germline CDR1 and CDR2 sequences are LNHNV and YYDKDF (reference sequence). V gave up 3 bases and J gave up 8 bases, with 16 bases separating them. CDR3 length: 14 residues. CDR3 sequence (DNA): TGTGCCACCAGCAGGCCTTGGGGCCTCCGAGGCTACACCTTC. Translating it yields CATSRPWGLRGYTF.

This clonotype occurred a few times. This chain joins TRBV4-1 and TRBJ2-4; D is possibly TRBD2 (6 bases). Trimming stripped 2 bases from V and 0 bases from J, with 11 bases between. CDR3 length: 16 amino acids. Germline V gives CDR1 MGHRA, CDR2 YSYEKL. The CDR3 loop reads CASSQWRGLAKNIQYF. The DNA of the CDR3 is TGCGCCAGCAGCCAATGGAGGGGCCTAGCCAAAAACATTCAGTACTTC.

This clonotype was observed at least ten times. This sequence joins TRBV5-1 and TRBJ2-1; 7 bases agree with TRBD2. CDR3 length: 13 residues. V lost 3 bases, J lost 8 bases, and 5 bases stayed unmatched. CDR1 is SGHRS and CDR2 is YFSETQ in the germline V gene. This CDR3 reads CASSWRAGDEQFF. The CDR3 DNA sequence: TGCGCCAGCAGCTGGAGGGCGGGGGATGAGCAGTTCTTC.

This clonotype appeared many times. CDR3 protein: CASSTGQDPYNEQFF. CDR3 sequence (DNA): TGCGCCAGCAGCACCGGACAGGACCCCTACAATGAGCAGTTCTTC. This chain joins TRBV5-1 and TRBJ2-1; 7 bases map to TRBD1. With V trimmed by 4 bases and J by 2 bases, 6 bases remained unmatched. This CDR3 comprises 15 residues. CDR1 SGHRS and CDR2 YFSETQ come from the germline V gene.

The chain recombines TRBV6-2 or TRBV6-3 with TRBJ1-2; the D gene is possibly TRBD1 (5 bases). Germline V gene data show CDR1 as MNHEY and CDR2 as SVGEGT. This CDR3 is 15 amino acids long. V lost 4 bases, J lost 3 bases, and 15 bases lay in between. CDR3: CASSFADSGYYGYTF. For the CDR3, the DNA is TGTGCCAGCAGTTTTGCCGACAGCGGATACTATGGCTACACCTTC.

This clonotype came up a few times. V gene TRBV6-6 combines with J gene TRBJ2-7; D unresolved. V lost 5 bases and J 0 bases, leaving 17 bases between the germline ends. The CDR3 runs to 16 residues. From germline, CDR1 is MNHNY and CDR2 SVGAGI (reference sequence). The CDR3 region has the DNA TGTGCCAGCAGTCACTACTTTCCTCAGAACTCCTACGAGCAGTACGTC. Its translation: CASSHYFPQNSYEQYV.

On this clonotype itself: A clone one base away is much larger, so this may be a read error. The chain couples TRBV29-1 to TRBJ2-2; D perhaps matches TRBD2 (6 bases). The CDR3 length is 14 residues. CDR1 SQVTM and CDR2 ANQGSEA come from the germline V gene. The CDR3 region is CSVVFGGSPGEPFF. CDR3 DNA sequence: TGCAGCGTTGTATTTGGTGGGTCTCCGGGGGAGCCGTTTTTT.

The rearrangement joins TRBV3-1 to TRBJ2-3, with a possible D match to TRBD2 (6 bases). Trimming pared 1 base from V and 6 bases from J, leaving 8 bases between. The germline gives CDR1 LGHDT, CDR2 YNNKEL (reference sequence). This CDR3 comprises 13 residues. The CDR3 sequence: CASSQAGVDTQYF. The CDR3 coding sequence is TGTGCCAGCAGCCAAGCGGGGGTGGATACGCAGTATTTT.

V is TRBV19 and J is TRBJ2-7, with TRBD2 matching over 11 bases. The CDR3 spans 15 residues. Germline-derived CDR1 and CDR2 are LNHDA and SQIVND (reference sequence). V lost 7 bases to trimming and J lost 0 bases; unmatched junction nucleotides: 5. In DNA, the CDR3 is TGTGCCAGTACTTCAACTAGCGGGAGCTCCTACGAGCAGTACTTC. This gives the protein CASTSTSGSSYEQYF.

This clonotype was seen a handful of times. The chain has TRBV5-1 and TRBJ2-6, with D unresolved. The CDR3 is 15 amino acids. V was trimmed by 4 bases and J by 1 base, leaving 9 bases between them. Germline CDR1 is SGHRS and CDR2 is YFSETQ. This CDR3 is CASSETSSGANVLTF. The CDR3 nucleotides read TGCGCCAGCAGCGAAACCTCTTCTGGGGCCAACGTCCTGACTTTC. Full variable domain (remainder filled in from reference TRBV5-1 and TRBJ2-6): KAGVTQTPRYLIKTRGQQVTLSCSPISGHRSVSWYQQTPGQGLQFLFEYFSETQRNKGNFPGRFSGRQFSNSRSEMNVSTLELGDSALYLCASSETSSGANVLTFGAGSRLTVL.

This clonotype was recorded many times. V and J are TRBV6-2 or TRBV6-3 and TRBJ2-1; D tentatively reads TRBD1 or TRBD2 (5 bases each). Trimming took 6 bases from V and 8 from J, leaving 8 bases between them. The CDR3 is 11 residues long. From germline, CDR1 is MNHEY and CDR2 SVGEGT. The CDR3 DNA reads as TGTGCCAGCAGGGGGGTAGATGAGCAGTTCTTC. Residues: CASRGVDEQFF.

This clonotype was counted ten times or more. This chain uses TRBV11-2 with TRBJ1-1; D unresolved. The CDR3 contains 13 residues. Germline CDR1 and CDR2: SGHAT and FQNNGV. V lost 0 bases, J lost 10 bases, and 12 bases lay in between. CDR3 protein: CASSLDVGRGAFF. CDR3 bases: TGTGCCAGCAGCTTAGATGTCGGGCGCGGAGCTTTCTTT. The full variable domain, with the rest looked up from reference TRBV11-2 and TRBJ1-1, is EAGVAQSPRYKIIEKRQSVAFWCNPISGHATLYWYQQILGQGPKLLIQFQNNGVVDDSQLPKDRFSAERLKGVDSTLKIQPAKLEDSAVYLCASSLDVGRGAFFGQGTRLTVV.

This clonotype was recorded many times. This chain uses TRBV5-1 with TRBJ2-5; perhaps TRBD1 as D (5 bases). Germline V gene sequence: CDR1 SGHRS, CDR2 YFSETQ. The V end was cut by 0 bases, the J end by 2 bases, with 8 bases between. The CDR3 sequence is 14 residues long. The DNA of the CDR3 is TGCGCCAGCAGCTTGGGGACAACGCAAGAGACCCAGTACTTC. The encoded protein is CASSLGTTQETQYF. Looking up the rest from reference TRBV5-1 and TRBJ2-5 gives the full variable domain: KAGVTQTPRYLIKTRGQQVTLSCSPISGHRSVSWYQQTPGQGLQFLFEYFSETQRNKGNFPGRFSGRQFSNSRSEMNVSTLELGDSALYLCASSLGTTQETQYFGPGTRLLVL.

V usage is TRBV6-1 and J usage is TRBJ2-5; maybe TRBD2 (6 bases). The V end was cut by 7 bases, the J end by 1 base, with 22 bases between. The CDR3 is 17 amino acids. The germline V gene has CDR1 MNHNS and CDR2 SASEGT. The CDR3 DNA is TGTGCCAGCAATTCGCTCCGGGGGAGACGGGGCCAAGAGACCCAGTACTTC. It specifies CASNSLRGRRGQETQYF.